The 19 T cell receptor beta chains reported below all come from one sample, sequenced in a study of naive and memory T cell subsets. Overall study findings and caveats: Naive repertoires, especially CD8, held a few larger clonotypes, possibly memory cells re-expressing CD45RA.

The beta constant-region primer was an equimolar mix of two oligonucleotides covering TRBC1 and TRBC2. Nested alpha and beta constant-region primers with the SP2 primer drove four PCR rounds on ligated cDNA. One entry per CDR3 protein results from TCRdb running MiXCR on the UMI-ligation and nested PCR reads. The sample comprises fewer than 150,000 distinct CDR3 sequences, around 21% of which are singletons, and 0.6% to 0.8% rests with the top ten. These receptors are not linked to any known antigen. Input material: naive CD8+ T cells from blood. These receptors came from a human donor in good health.

This clonotype was counted a few times. The gene calls are TRBV2 and TRBJ1-5; D possibly corresponds to TRBD1 (5 bases). The CDR3 has 15 residues. The germline V gene has CDR1 SNHLY and CDR2 FYNNEI. Trimming took 4 bases from V and 2 from J, leaving 12 bases between them. Here the CDR3 DNA reads TGTGCCAGCAGTGGACGAGGCAGGGGCAATCAGCCCCAGCATTTT. Residues: CASSGRGRGNQPQHF.

The chain uses TRBV7-2 and TRBJ1-6; D is possibly TRBD1 (6 bases). V gave up 1 base and J gave up 9 bases, with 10 bases separating them. Per the germline V gene, CDR1 is SGHTA and CDR2 is FQGNSA. This CDR3 region has 14 residues. The CDR3 protein is CASSLGGAGSPLHF. DNA of the CDR3: TGTGCCAGCAGCTTAGGGGGGGCGGGTTCACCCCTCCACTTT. Supplemented by reference TRBV7-2 and TRBJ1-6, the full variable domain reads GAGVSQSPSNKVTEKGKDVELRCDPISGHTALYWYRQSLGQGLEFLIYFQGNSAPDKSGLPSDRFSAERTGGSVSTLTIQRTQQEDSAVYLCASSLGGAGSPLHFGNGTRLTVT.

The chain carries TRBV7-9 and TRBJ1-1; D is undetermined. Germline CDR1 SEHNR, CDR2 FQNEAQ (reference sequence). The CDR3 length is 13 residues. Trimming took off 5 bases at V and 0 bases at J, with 7 bases between the two ends. The CDR3 loop reads CASSPQVNTEAFF. The CDR3 DNA is TGTGCCAGCAGCCCCCAAGTGAACACTGAAGCTTTCTTT. Drawing the rest from reference TRBV7-9 and TRBJ1-1, the complete variable domain is DTGVSQNPRHKITKRGQNVTFRCDPISEHNRLYWYRQTLGQGPEFLTYFQNEAQLEKSRLLSDRFSAERPKGSFSTLEIQRTEQGDSAMYLCASSPQVNTEAFFGQGTRLTVV.

The chain employs TRBV6-5 and TRBJ2-6; a weak D match, TRBD1 (6 bases). This CDR3 has 20 residues. Trimming left V 0 bases short and J 1 base short, with 19 bases between. CDR1 MNHEY and CDR2 SVGAGI come from the germline V gene. CDR3 amino acids: CASSYSSTGPEVSGANVLTF. CDR3 coding DNA: TGTGCCAGCAGTTACTCAAGCACAGGGCCCGAAGTATCTGGGGCCAACGTCCTGACTTTC.

This chain joins TRBV7-6 and TRBJ2-7; tentatively, D is TRBD2 (5 bases). V lost 6 bases to trimming and J lost 1 base, with 10 bases between them. Germline V lookup: CDR1 SGHVS, CDR2 FNYEAQ. The CDR3 is 13 residues long. CDR3 in DNA: TGTGCCAGCAGTACGGACTCATCCTACGAGCAGTACTTC. Its translation is CASSTDSSYEQYF.

The gene calls are TRBV3-1 and TRBJ1-5; perhaps TRBD1 as D (5 bases). The CDR3 is 13 residues long. The ends were cut back, 7 bases at V and 9 bases at J, with 16 bases in the middle. CDR1 is LGHDT and CDR2 is YNNKEL in the germline V gene (reference sequence). CDR3: CASTMGLAGPQHF. CDR3 bases: TGTGCCAGCACTATGGGGCTAGCGGGGCCCCAGCATTTT.

This clonotype was counted a few times. The V call is TRBV6-5, the J call TRBJ2-3; 8 bases match TRBD2. The CDR3 length is 17 residues. Unmatched junction bases numbered 7, after V lost 0 bases and J lost 2 bases. Per germline, CDR1 MNHEY and CDR2 SVGAGI. CDR3 region: CASSYSIGTRITDTQYF. DNA of the CDR3: TGTGCCAGCAGTTACTCGATAGGGACTAGGATCACAGATACGCAGTATTTT.

This clonotype was found many times. The chain recombines TRBV9 with TRBJ2-1; D not certain. Germline V gives CDR1 SGDLS, CDR2 YYNGEE. Between the trimmed V and J ends, which lost 0 bases and 0 bases, there was a span of 7 bases. The CDR3 length is 15 residues. CDR3 DNA sequence: TGTGCCAGCAGCGTAGTGACCAGCTCCTACAATGAGCAGTTCTTC. Amino acids: CASSVVTSSYNEQFF.

This chain joins TRBV5-6 and TRBJ2-7; 14 bases agree with TRBD2. The CDR3 totals 16 residues. After removal of 4 bases from V and 7 bases from J, the junction contained 10 bases not matched to a gene. Germline CDR1 SGHDT, CDR2 YYEEEE. The CDR3 sequence is CASSPGLAGALGEQYF. CDR3 bases: TGTGCCAGCAGCCCGGGACTAGCGGGAGCACTAGGGGAGCAGTACTTC.

This chain uses TRBV18 with TRBJ1-1; a possible D gene is TRBD1 (6 bases). Germline V lookup: CDR1 KGHSH, CDR2 LQKENI. The V gene lost 3 bases and the J gene lost 3 bases, with 14 bases spanning the gap. This CDR3 is built from 15 residues. The CDR3 region is CASSPPGVLDTEAFF. The DNA of the CDR3 is TGTGCCAGCTCACCTCCAGGGGTATTGGACACTGAAGCTTTCTTT.

V and J are TRBV27 and TRBJ2-7; D possibly corresponds to TRBD2 (5 bases). The CDR3 is made up of 13 amino acids. Per the germline V gene, CDR1 is MNHEY and CDR2 is SMNVEV (reference sequence). V gave up 5 bases and J gave up 1 base, with 9 bases separating them. In nucleotides, the CDR3 is TGTGCCAGCAGTGAGGGCCAATCCTACGAGCAGTACTTC. Its protein product is CASSEGQSYEQYF.

DNA for the CDR3: TGCGCCAGCAGCCGAGAGGAGTGGGACAGGGGGCTGGAGACCCAGTACTTC. It yields the protein CASSREEWDRGLETQYF. The chain links TRBV4-1 to TRBJ2-5, with 12 nucleotides matching TRBD1. Unmatched junction bases numbered 11, after V lost 4 bases and J lost 5 bases. This CDR3 region has 17 residues. Germline assignment: CDR1 MGHRA and CDR2 YSYEKL.

The chain carries TRBV11-2 and TRBJ2-7, with 10 positions matching TRBD2. The CDR3 loop spans 15 amino acids. Trimming took 5 bases from V and 2 from J; bases not matched to a gene: 6. Germline values: CDR1 SGHAT, CDR2 FQNNGV. The CDR3: CASSEGTSATYEQYF. DNA for the CDR3: TGTGCCAGCAGCGAAGGGACTAGCGCTACCTACGAGCAGTACTTC.

V usage is TRBV12-5 and J usage is TRBJ2-1, with 10 bases lining up with TRBD2. CDR1 is LGHNT, CDR2 FRNRAP, per germline. J lost 5 bases, V lost 6 bases, and 7 bases had no gene match. The CDR3 totals 15 residues. The CDR3 nucleotides read TGTGCTAGTGGGATCGGACTAGCGGAGGACAATGAGCAGTTCTTC. Residues: CASGIGLAEDNEQFF.

The V call is TRBV6-2 or TRBV6-3, the J call TRBJ2-3; TRBD1 might be the D (5 bases). Germline lookup yields CDR1 MNHEY and CDR2 SVGEGT. Trimming removed 0 bases at V and 2 bases at J, with 9 bases between. The CDR3 sequence is 15 residues long. CDR3 in DNA: TGTGCCAGCAGTTACTCGGGGCGGATCACAGATACGCAGTATTTT. It yields the protein CASSYSGRITDTQYF.

V usage is TRBV12-3 or TRBV12-4 and J usage is TRBJ2-1; 9 bases align to TRBD2. CDR3 length: 15 amino acids. V lost 6 bases, J lost 9 bases, and 12 bases stayed unmatched. The DNA for the CDR3 is TGTGCCAGCAGCCCTGCGGGAGGGCAGGGAAGTGAGCAGTTCTTC. Its translation: CASSPAGGQGSEQFF.

This clonotype showed up just a few times. This chain links TRBV6-2 or TRBV6-3 with TRBJ1-5; D is possibly TRBD1 (5 bases). The germline V and J ends were trimmed by 2 bases and 0 bases, with 11 bases remaining between them. Germline assignment: CDR1 MNHEY and CDR2 SVGEGT. This CDR3 spans 16 amino acids. Here the CDR3 reads CASSYPTGDSNQPQHF. CDR3 sequence (DNA): TGTGCCAGCAGTTACCCCACAGGAGATAGCAATCAGCCCCAGCATTTT.

This CDR3 is CSVEDRGVGGELFF. The CDR3 bases are TGCAGCGTTGAAGATCGGGGGGTCGGCGGGGAGCTGTTTTTT. The chain combines TRBV29-1 with TRBJ2-2; 7 bases are a match to TRBD2. The CDR3 is 14 amino acids. Germline assignment: CDR1 SQVTM and CDR2 ANQGSEA. Trimming at V came to 0 bases and at J to 7 bases, leaving 5 bases not matched to a gene.

The V gene is TRBV11-2, the J gene TRBJ1-1; 8 positions match TRBD1. Germline loops: CDR1 SGHAT, CDR2 FQNNGV. Trimming cost V 4 bases and J 5 bases; bases outside gene matches: 9. CDR3 length: 15 amino acids. The CDR3 loop is CASSSRTGTDTEAFF. Here the CDR3 DNA reads TGTGCCAGCAGCTCCCGGACAGGGACGGATACTGAAGCTTTCTTT.